This TCR beta chain was documented in a study of untreated major depressive disorder. Remarks on this clone: What it binds is unknown.

Major depressive disorder by DSM-IV, Hamilton depression score of at least 18. Patients had moderate to severe depression. About 95% CD4+ purity was typical by flow cytometry. The germline V gene encodes CDR1 SGHDT and CDR2 YYEEEE. V shed 6 bases, J shed 0 bases, and the junction held 11 bases outside the gene matches. The CDR3 loop spans 16 amino acids. This table comes from immunoSEQ multiplex PCR, and its TCRdb copy is limited to in-frame clones, with some not included. The sample lists about 20,000 clones; under 95% were seen once. Study observations and caveats: TRBV05-01 (Vbeta 5.1) usage was higher in CD4+ T cells of depressed patients than controls.

The chain combines TRBV5-6 with TRBJ1-1, with 7 bases identical to TRBD1. The sequenced sample consisted of CD4+ T cells from PBMCs. This clonotype originated in a woman aged 40 to 50 with major depressive disorder. The CDR3: CASTRQGLRLNTEAFF. CDR3 nucleotides: TGTGCCAGCACTCGACAGGGACTAAGGCTGAACACTGAAGCTTTCTTT.